This T cell receptor beta chain was documented in a study of blood T cell repertoires in COVID-19. The overall study: COVID-19 samples from acute and convalescent phases originated in the United States, Italy and Spain.

The sample holds a few counts of this clone. As handled by the study authors: The assay estimated nucleated cells by amplifying reference gene primers. Sequencing used immunoSEQ multiplex PCR; TCRdb keeps in-frame clones, though not all of them. V, J and clone size are taken as reported in that table, and D and trimming were inferred from the DNA itself. The top ten hold 4% to 4.5% of the sample, which has roughly 250,000 clones, under 85% seen once. The clonotype originates from a woman in her thirties or forties with active or convalescent COVID-19. What was sequenced was peripheral blood.

In DNA form, the CDR3 reads TGTGCCTGGAGTTCTACGTTGGAGCAGTTCTTC. Encoded protein: CAWSSTLEQFF. V and J are TRBV30 and TRBJ2-1; D is uncertain. The V end lost 2 bases, the J end lost 10 bases, and 9 bases lay between the germline ends. Germline V gene sequence: CDR1 GTSNPN, CDR2 SVGIG (reference sequence). The CDR3 sequence is 11 residues long.